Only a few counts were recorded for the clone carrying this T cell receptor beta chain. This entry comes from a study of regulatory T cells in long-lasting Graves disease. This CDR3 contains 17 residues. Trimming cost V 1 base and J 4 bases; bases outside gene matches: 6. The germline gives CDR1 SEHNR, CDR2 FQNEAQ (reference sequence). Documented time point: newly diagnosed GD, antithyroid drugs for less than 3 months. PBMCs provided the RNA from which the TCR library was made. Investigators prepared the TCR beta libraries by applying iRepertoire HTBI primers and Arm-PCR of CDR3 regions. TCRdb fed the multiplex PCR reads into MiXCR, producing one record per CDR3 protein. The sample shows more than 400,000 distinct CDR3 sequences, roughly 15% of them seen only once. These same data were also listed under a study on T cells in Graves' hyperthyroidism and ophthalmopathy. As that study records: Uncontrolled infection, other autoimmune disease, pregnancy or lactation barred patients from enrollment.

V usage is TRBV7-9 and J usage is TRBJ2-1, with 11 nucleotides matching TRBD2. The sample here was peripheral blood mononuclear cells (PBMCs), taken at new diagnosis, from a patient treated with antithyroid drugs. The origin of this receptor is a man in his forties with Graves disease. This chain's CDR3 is CASSLGGTSGKYNEQFF. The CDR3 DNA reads TGTGCCAGCAGCTTAGGGGGGACTAGCGGAAAATACAATGAGCAGTTCTTC.